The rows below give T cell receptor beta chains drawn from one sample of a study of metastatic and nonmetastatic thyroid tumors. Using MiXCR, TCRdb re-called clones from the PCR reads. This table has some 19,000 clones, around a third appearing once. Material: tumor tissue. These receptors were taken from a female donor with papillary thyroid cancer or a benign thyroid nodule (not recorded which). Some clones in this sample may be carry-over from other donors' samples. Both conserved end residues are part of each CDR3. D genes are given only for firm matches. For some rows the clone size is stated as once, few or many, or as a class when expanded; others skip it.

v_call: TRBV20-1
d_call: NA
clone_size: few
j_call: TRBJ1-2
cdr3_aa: CSARWGSNYGYTF
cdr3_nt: TGCAGTGCTAGGTGGGGCTCTAACTATGGCTACACCTTC

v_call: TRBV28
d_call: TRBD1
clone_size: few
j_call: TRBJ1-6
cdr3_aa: CASSFLGQGTLNSPLHF
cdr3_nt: TGTGCCAGCAGTTTTCTAGGACAGGGGACCCTCAATTCACCCCTCCACTTT

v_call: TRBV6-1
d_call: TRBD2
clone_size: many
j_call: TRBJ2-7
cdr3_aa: CASSEIGLAGFYEQYF
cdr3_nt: TGTGCCAGCAGTGAAATCGGACTAGCGGGGTTCTACGAGCAGTACTTC

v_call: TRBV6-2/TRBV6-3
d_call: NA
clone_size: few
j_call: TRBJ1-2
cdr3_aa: CASMRTSYGYTF
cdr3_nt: TGTGCCAGCATGCGGACATCCTATGGCTACACCTTC

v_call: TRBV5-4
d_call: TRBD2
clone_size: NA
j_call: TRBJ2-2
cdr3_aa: CASSFSGTTLVGTGELFF
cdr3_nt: TGTGCCAGCAGCTTTTCCGGGACTACCCTTGTAGGCACCGGGGAGCTGTTTTTT

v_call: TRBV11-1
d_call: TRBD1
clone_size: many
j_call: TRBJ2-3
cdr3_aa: CASSLGDRTGTDTQYF
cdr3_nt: TGTGCCAGCAGCTTAGGGGACAGGACAGGCACAGATACGCAGTATTTT

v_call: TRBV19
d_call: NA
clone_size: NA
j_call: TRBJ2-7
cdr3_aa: CASSEYRRESYEQYF
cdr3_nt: TGTGCCAGTAGCGAATACAGGAGAGAGTCCTACGAGCAGTACTTC

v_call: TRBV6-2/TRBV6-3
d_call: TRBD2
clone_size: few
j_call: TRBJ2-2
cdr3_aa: CASSQTTSPHTGELFF
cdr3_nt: TGTGCCAGCAGTCAAACGACTAGCCCCCACACCGGGGAGCTGTTTTTT

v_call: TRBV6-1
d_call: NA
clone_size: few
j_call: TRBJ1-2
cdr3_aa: CASSLNQLYGYTF
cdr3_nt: TGTGCCAGCAGTCTGAATCAACTTTATGGCTACACCTTC

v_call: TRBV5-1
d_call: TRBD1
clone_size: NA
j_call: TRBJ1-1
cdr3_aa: CASSSGGTEAFF
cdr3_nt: TGCGCCAGCAGCTCAGGGGGGACTGAAGCTTTCTTT

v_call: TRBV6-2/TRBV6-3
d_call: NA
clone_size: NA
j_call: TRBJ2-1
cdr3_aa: CASSAGTSYGEQFF
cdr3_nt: TGTGCCAGCAGTGCCGGGACCAGTTATGGTGAGCAGTTCTTC

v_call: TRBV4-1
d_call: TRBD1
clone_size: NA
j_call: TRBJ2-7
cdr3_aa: CASSQGAGQAPYEQYF
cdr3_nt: TGCGCCAGCAGCCAAGGAGCCGGACAGGCACCCTACGAGCAGTACTTC

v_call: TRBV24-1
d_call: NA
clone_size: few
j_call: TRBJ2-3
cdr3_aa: CATSDPLIGSTDTQYF
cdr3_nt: TGTGCCACCAGTGATCCACTTATCGGCAGCACAGATACGCAGTATTTT

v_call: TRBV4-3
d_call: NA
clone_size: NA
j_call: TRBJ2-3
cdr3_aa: CASRQEARQLTGTQYF
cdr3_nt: TGCGCCAGCAGACAAGAGGCGCGGCAACTCACAGGTACGCAGTATTTT

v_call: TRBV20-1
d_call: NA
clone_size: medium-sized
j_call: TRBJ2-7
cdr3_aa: CSARGDLNYEQYF
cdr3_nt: TGCAGTGCTAGAGGGGACCTCAACTACGAGCAGTACTTC

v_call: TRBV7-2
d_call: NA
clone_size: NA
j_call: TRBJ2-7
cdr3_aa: CASSWYRAYEQYF
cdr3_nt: TGTGCCAGCAGCTGGTACAGGGCCTATGAGCAGTACTTC